Presented here are 30 T cell receptor beta chains from one specimen sequenced in a study of blood T cell repertoires in COVID-19. Clones were read by immunoSEQ multiplex PCR, and TCRdb kept only the in-frame ones, dropping some. The sample shows about 220,000 clones, 82% of them seen only once. What was sequenced was peripheral blood. The receptors were sampled from a woman aged 80 or older with acute or convalescent COVID-19.

The chain is built from TRBV10-3 and TRBJ1-4; D unclear. CDR3 length: 15 amino acids. Per germline, CDR1 ENHRY and CDR2 SYGVKD. V dropped 2 bases and J dropped 4 bases, with 11 bases sitting between them. The CDR3 loop is CAISEQLGDNEKLFF. The CDR3 DNA sequence: TGTGCCATCAGTGAGCAATTAGGAGATAATGAAAAACTGTTTTTT.

The chain carries TRBV28 and TRBJ1-2, with 7 bases lining up with TRBD1. The CDR3 extends over 14 amino acids. J was trimmed by 0 bases and V by 7 bases; bases with no gene match: 5. Germline assignment: CDR1 MDHEN and CDR2 SYDVKM. The CDR3 nucleotides are TGTGCCAGCATCACAGGGGCCACTAACTATGGCTACACCTTC. It specifies CASITGATNYGYTF.

V gene TRBV23-1 combines with J gene TRBJ2-7, with D unresolved. TRBV23-1 is labeled an ORF, and its function is uncertain. The length of the CDR3 is 15 residues. The V end was cut by 4 bases, the J end by 0 bases, with 13 bases between. DNA for the CDR3: TGCGCCAGCAGTCCGGCGGATTCGAGCTCCTACGAGCAGTACTTC. Translation: CASSPADSSSYEQYF.

This clone was seen a handful of times. The rearrangement joins TRBV15 to TRBJ2-2, with 8 bases aligning to TRBD2. Germline loops: CDR1 LNHNV, CDR2 YYDKDF (reference sequence). Trimming cost V 0 bases and J 7 bases; bases outside gene matches: 7. CDR3 size: 16 residues. CDR3 nucleotides: TGTGCCACCAGCAGAGAGGGACTAGGGTTAGACGGGGAGCTGTTTTTT. Protein product: CATSREGLGLDGELFF.

The chain has TRBV6-5 and TRBJ1-6; 9 bases match TRBD1. Per germline, CDR1 MNHEY and CDR2 SVGAGI. V lost 5 bases and J lost 7; bases outside the gene matches: 3. This CDR3 spans 14 amino acids. The CDR3, as DNA: TGTGCCAGCAGTCCCGGGACAGGGAATTCACCCCTCCACTTT. Translation gives CASSPGTGNSPLHF.

This rearrangement joins TRBV28 to TRBJ1-6; D might be TRBD1 (6 bases). The CDR3 loop spans 12 amino acids. From germline, CDR1 is MDHEN and CDR2 SYDVKM. V lost 8 bases to trimming and J lost 7 bases, with 9 bases between them. The CDR3 nucleotides read TGTGCCAGCCGACAGGCCAATTCACCCCTCCACTTT. It codes for CASRQANSPLHF.

The chain uses TRBV6-4 and TRBJ1-2; TRBD1 matches 10 bases. J lost 4 bases, V lost 0 bases, and 2 bases had no gene match. The CDR3 is 15 residues long. From germline, CDR1 is MRHNA and CDR2 SNTAGT. CDR3 amino acids: CASSDSTGGSYGYTF. Here the CDR3 DNA reads TGTGCCAGCAGTGACTCGACAGGGGGCTCCTATGGCTACACCTTC.

This clone was seen once. The V call is TRBV5-4, the J call TRBJ2-3; 9 nucleotides match TRBD1. Trimming removed 2 bases from V and 0 bases from J; junction bases left unmatched: 1. The CDR3 consists of 15 residues. CDR1 SGHNT and CDR2 YYREEE come from the germline V gene (reference sequence). The DNA of the CDR3 is TGTGCCAGCAGCTTCGGACAGGGGAGCACAGATACGCAGTATTTT. Its protein product is CASSFGQGSTDTQYF.

This sequence joins TRBV7-2 and TRBJ2-4; D is possibly TRBD2 (5 bases). There are 16 residues in the CDR3. Looked up from germline, CDR1 is SGHTA and CDR2 is FQGNSA. Trimming shortened V by 5 bases and J by 2 bases, and 16 bases separated the two germline ends. The CDR3 spells CASSPRAGTTKNIQYF. For the CDR3, the DNA is TGTGCCAGCAGCCCGAGGGCCGGCACAACCAAAAACATTCAGTACTTC.

The chain's CDR3 is CATSRGTASYNQPQHF. CDR3 coding DNA: TGTGCCACGAGTCGGGGGACGGCGTCCTACAATCAGCCCCAGCATTTT. This chain links TRBV10-3 with TRBJ1-5; TRBD1 is a possible D gene (5 bases). From germline, CDR1 is ENHRY and CDR2 SYGVKD. Between the trimmed V and J ends, which lost 10 bases and 3 bases, there was a span of 22 bases. This CDR3 contains 16 residues.

The CDR3 DNA sequence: TGTGCCAGCAGTTCGCCCGAACTAGCGGGGGGCCTGGAGCAGTTCTTC. It specifies CASSSPELAGGLEQFF. The gene calls are TRBV6-5 and TRBJ2-1, with 12 bases fitting TRBD2. J was trimmed by 10 bases and V by 4 bases; bases with no gene match: 11. In germline, CDR1 is MNHEY, CDR2 SVGAGI. The CDR3 covers 16 residues.

In this sample, this clone turned up a few times. The chain couples TRBV3-1 (or the pseudogene TRBV3-2) to TRBJ1-1; 9 bases align to TRBD1. CDR1 and CDR2 (germline): LGHDT, YNNKEL (reference sequence). V trimming: 0 bases; J trimming: 7 bases; junction bases outside the gene matches: 6. This CDR3 spans 15 amino acids. The CDR3 sequence: CASSQEPQGALEAFF. As DNA, the CDR3 is TGTGCCAGCAGCCAAGAACCACAGGGGGCCCTTGAAGCTTTCTTT.

The chain recombines TRBV5-8 with TRBJ1-1; D is perhaps TRBD1 (5 bases). The V end lost 2 bases, the J end lost 2 bases, and 10 bases lay between the germline ends. This CDR3 is 14 amino acids long. The germline gives CDR1 SGHTS, CDR2 YDEGEE. The CDR3 DNA reads TGTGCCAGCAGCTTAACAGACAGTAACACTGAAGCTTTCTTT. The encoded protein is CASSLTDSNTEAFF.

The chain carries TRBV19 and TRBJ2-6; a possible D gene is TRBD1 (6 bases). The CDR3 is 17 amino acids. Trimming stripped 9 bases from V and 0 bases from J, with 18 bases between. The germline V gene has CDR1 LNHDA and CDR2 SQIVND (reference sequence). Here the CDR3 DNA reads TGTGCCAGCACCTTAGGACAGCTTAGCTCTGGGGCCAACGTCCTGACTTTC. Protein product: CASTLGQLSSGANVLTF.

The chain is built from TRBV11-1 and TRBJ2-5; 9 positions match TRBD1. Germline CDR1 and CDR2: SGHAT and FQDESV (reference sequence). The CDR3 totals 15 residues. The V segment lost 4 bases and the J segment 5 bases; nucleotides outside the gene matches: 8. The CDR3 reads CASSSGTGHSETQYF. In nucleotides, the CDR3 is TGTGCCAGCAGCTCCGGGACAGGGCACTCGGAGACCCAGTACTTC.

The chain carries TRBV5-4 and TRBJ2-3; TRBD2 might be the D (6 bases). This CDR3 region has 13 residues. CDR1 SGHNT and CDR2 YYREEE come from the germline V gene (reference sequence). V lost 5 bases and J 6 bases, leaving 13 bases between the germline ends. The CDR3 reads CASSQTGVDTQYF. In DNA form, the CDR3 reads TGTGCCAGCAGTCAAACGGGGGTTGATACGCAGTATTTT. The whole variable domain, remainder taken from reference TRBV5-4 and TRBJ2-3, is ETGVTQSPTHLIKTRGQQVTLRCSSQSGHNTVSWYQQALGQGPQFIFQYYREEENGRGNFPPRFSGLQFPNYSSELNVNALELDDSALYLCASSQTGVDTQYFGPGTRLTVL.

This clone was detected only a few times. The chain employs TRBV5-6 and TRBJ1-5; TRBD1 matches at 12 bases. Per the germline V gene, CDR1 is SGHDT and CDR2 is YYEEEE. Losses at the gene ends were 2 bases for V and 6 bases for J; bases not matched to a gene: 3. The CDR3 spans 15 residues. CDR3 sequence: CASSFGTGGSQPQHF. The DNA of the CDR3 is TGTGCCAGCAGCTTTGGGACAGGGGGCAGTCAGCCCCAGCATTTT. Variable domain in full (rest from reference TRBV5-6 and TRBJ1-5): DAGVTQSPTHLIKTRGQQVTLRCSPKSGHDTVSWYQQALGQGPQFIFQYYEEEERQRGNFPDRFSGHQFPNYSSELNVNALLLGDSALYLCASSFGTGGSQPQHFGDGTRLSIL.

This rearrangement joins TRBV19 to TRBJ2-1; weak D call: TRBD2 (5 bases). The CDR3 sequence is 13 residues long. Germline-derived CDR1 and CDR2 are LNHDA and SQIVND (reference sequence). Trimming pared 3 bases from V and 4 bases from J, leaving 7 bases between. This CDR3 is CASSMWTYNEQFF. The CDR3 region has the DNA TGTGCCAGTAGTATGTGGACTTACAATGAGCAGTTCTTC.

This clone appeared once. The CDR3 nucleotides read TGTGCCAGCAGCTGGGACAGGGACTATGGCTACACCTTC. This codes for CASSWDRDYGYTF. The rearrangement links TRBV11-3 to TRBJ1-2; TRBD1 agrees at 9 bases. Unmatched junction bases numbered 0, after V lost 4 bases and J lost 3 bases. Germline V gene data show CDR1 as SGHNT and CDR2 as YENEEA. The CDR3 sequence is 13 residues long.

V gene TRBV5-1 combines with J gene TRBJ2-3, with D possibly TRBD2 on 5 matching bases. Germline V CDR1 and CDR2: SGHRS, YFSETQ. V lost 3 bases and J lost 0, with 8 bases in between. The CDR3 has 14 residues. CDR3 sequence reads: CASSSERSTDTQYF. CDR3 DNA sequence: TGCGCCAGCAGCTCAGAGCGGAGCACAGATACGCAGTATTTT. The full variable domain, completed using reference TRBV5-1 and TRBJ2-3, is KAGVTQTPRYLIKTRGQQVTLSCSPISGHRSVSWYQQTPGQGLQFLFEYFSETQRNKGNFPGRFSGRQFSNSRSEMNVSTLELGDSALYLCASSSERSTDTQYFGPGTRLTVL.

This CDR3 is CAYTLGPLTNEKLFF. CDR3 DNA: TGTGCCTATACTTTGGGCCCTTTAACTAATGAAAAACTGTTTTTT. The rearrangement joins TRBV30 to TRBJ1-4; unclear D gene. CDR1 is GTSNPN, CDR2 SVGIG, per germline (reference sequence). The CDR3 loop spans 15 amino acids. V was clipped by 7 bases and J by 1 base, with 16 bases between them.

The V and J genes are TRBV3-1 (or the pseudogene TRBV3-2) and TRBJ2-7; D unclear. Germline V lookup: CDR1 LGHDT, CDR2 YNNKEL (reference sequence). V was pared by 1 base and J by 7 bases, with 11 bases between. The CDR3 sequence is 13 residues long. The CDR3 protein is CASSQVPGREQYF. CDR3 coding DNA: TGTGCCAGCAGCCAAGTACCGGGTCGGGAGCAGTACTTC.

The rearrangement uses TRBV5-4 and TRBJ2-1; D is unresolved. The CDR3 is made up of 14 amino acids. Germline CDR1 reads SGHNT; CDR2 reads YYREEE (reference sequence). V lost 4 bases and J 0 bases, leaving 8 bases between the germline ends. The CDR3 coding sequence is TGTGCCAGCAGCCCTCCGAGCTCCTACAATGAGCAGTTCTTC. Encoded protein: CASSPPSSYNEQFF.

V usage is TRBV12-3 or TRBV12-4 and J usage is TRBJ2-7; 9 nucleotides match TRBD1. The ends lost 6 bases at V and 6 bases at J; junction bases unmatched: 6. The CDR3 loop spans 13 amino acids. The CDR3 region has the DNA TGTGCCAGCAGCCTGACAGGGGGGGGCGAGCAGTACTTC. This codes for CASSLTGGGEQYF.

This rearrangement joins TRBV28 to TRBJ1-1; maybe TRBD1 (5 bases). Germline V gene data show CDR1 as MDHEN and CDR2 as SYDVKM. This CDR3 contains 13 residues. V was trimmed by 3 bases and J by 9 bases, leaving 14 bases between them. The CDR3 here is CASSFSSREKAFF. The CDR3 nucleotides read TGTGCCAGCAGTTTCTCGAGCAGGGAAAAAGCTTTCTTT.

This clone was observed a handful of times. V is TRBV28 and J is TRBJ1-1; tentatively, D is TRBD1 (6 bases). V was shortened by 4 bases and J by 7 bases, with 16 bases between the two germline ends. The CDR3 runs 14 residues. Germline V gives CDR1 MDHEN, CDR2 SYDVKM. In DNA form, the CDR3 reads TGTGCCAGCAGTTGGCGGGGGGGGCGAAGTGAAGCTTTCTTT. Protein product: CASSWRGGRSEAFF.

This chain links TRBV5-1 with TRBJ1-6; D is unresolved. V lost 0 bases, J lost 5 bases, and 9 bases lay in between. The CDR3 totals 15 residues. Germline values: CDR1 SGHRS, CDR2 YFSETQ. The CDR3 protein is CASSLDSPNNSPLHF. Written as DNA, the CDR3 is TGCGCCAGCAGCTTGGACAGCCCTAATAATTCACCCCTCCACTTT.

The sample holds a few counts of this clone. This chain joins TRBV10-3 and TRBJ1-2; D is unresolved. The V gene's germline CDR1 is ENHRY and CDR2 SYGVKD. The CDR3 is 17 amino acids. V lost 0 bases to trimming and J lost 7 bases, with 21 bases between them. The CDR3 DNA reads as TGTGCCATCAGTGAGTCGGTTACGGCGAGGGAAGAGGGTGGCTACACCTTC. Translating gives CAISESVTAREEGGYTF.

This chain connects TRBV9 to TRBJ1-4, with TRBD1 matching over 8 bases. The germline V gene encodes CDR1 SGDLS and CDR2 YYNGEE. The CDR3 runs 15 residues. Germline trimming cut 0 bases from V and 6 bases from J; bases unmatched to any gene: 4. The CDR3 nucleotides are TGTGCCAGCAGCGTAGCAGGGGGCGTGTATGAAAAACTGTTTTTT. This encodes CASSVAGGVYEKLFF.

J is TRBJ2-5 and V is TRBV2; the D gene is possibly TRBD2 (6 bases). The CDR3 is 15 amino acids. CDR1 is SNHLY, CDR2 FYNNEI, per germline. The ends were cut back, 3 bases at V and 5 bases at J, with 16 bases in the middle. The CDR3 DNA follows: TGTGCCAGCAGTGACCAGCGGGCGCGACCGGAGACCCAGTACTTC. Translation: CASSDQRARPETQYF.